The T cell receptor beta chain described here comes from a study of T-cell reconstitution after alpha-beta-depleted transplantation in children. Molecular barcoding with unique molecular identifiers was used for the TCRbeta library. TCRdb reanalysed the PCR reads using MiXCR and keeps one entry per CDR3 protein. The profile shows 550,000 to 600,000 distinct CDR3 sequences, about 21% of them singletons. The sequence was obtained from a boy under two years old who had a stem cell transplant for acute myeloid leukemia, so the T cells may come from the graft donor. Specimen: PBMCs, mostly from graft donor cells, collected 360 days after TCRalphabeta/CD19-depleted stem cell transplant.

CDR3 loop: CASSLEGSEAFF. The CDR3 DNA reads as TGCGCCAGCAGCTTAGAAGGGTCTGAAGCTTTCTTT. The chain has TRBV5-1 and TRBJ1-1; D is unclear. The germline V and J ends were trimmed by 2 bases and 6 bases, with 8 bases remaining between them. Germline loops: CDR1 SGHRS, CDR2 YFSETQ. The length of the CDR3 is 12 residues.